The table lists the clone carrying this T cell receptor beta chain with a count of one. The antigen remains unidentified. The data derive from a study of CD8+CD57+ T cells in acquired aplastic anemia. Study details: Across the sorted CD4+ and CD8+ cells, DNA amounts averaged around 3.2 ug. CD4+ cell libraries from healthy donors averaged around 11 million reads.

This CDR3 has 12 residues. In germline, CDR1 is SGHVS, CDR2 FNYEAQ. V lost 1 base and J 10 bases, leaving 10 bases between the germline ends. Study-level points and caveats: Researchers report that some 31 CD8+ CDR3 sequences appeared in both patients and controls. No significant difference in CD8+ Simpson's diversity was found between patients and controls.

Genomic DNA, serving as template, underwent TCR beta VDJ and CDR3 profiling. TCRdb reprocessed the reads with MiXCR, giving one entry per CDR3 protein. The table lists roughly 190,000 distinct CDR3 sequences, around 50% of them singletons, with about 16% in the top ten. The clonotype was recovered from a human donor in good health, serving as a control. Input material: sorted CD4+, CD8+, or CD8+CD57+ T cells (not recorded which) from PBMCs. The V and J genes are TRBV7-6 and TRBJ1-2, with D hard to call. This chain's CDR3 is CASSLGPETYTF. The CDR3 DNA follows: TGTGCCAGCAGCTTAGGGCCGGAGACCTACACCTTC. The full variable domain, with the rest looked up from reference TRBV7-6 and TRBJ1-2, is GAGVSQSPRYKVTKRGQDVALRCDPISGHVSLYWYRQALGQGPEFLTYFNYEAQQDKSGLPNDRFSAERPEGSISTLTIQRTEQRDSAMYRCASSLGPETYTFGSGTRLTVV.